A single sample is the source of the 8 T cell receptor beta chains below, sequenced in a study of Graves' ophthalmopathy and Graves' hyperthyroidism. Researchers took RNA transcripts and amplified TCR beta CDR3 regions from them. Scientists carried out first-round RT-PCR using HTBI primers and then a second-round multiplex PCR. TCRdb reanalysed the multiplex PCR reads using MiXCR and keeps one entry per CDR3 protein. The sample holds some 160,000 distinct CDR3 sequences, 39% seen once. Material: peripheral blood. The receptors shown here come from a man between 25 and 39 years old with Graves' ophthalmopathy.

This clonotype was observed at least ten times. The DNA of the CDR3 is TGCGCCAGCAGTTTTAACAGGGGTTCGGGGTCCTATGGCTACACCTTC. Amino acids: CASSFNRGSGSYGYTF. V is TRBV5-1 and J is TRBJ1-2, with 7 bases matching TRBD1. Losses at the gene ends were 5 bases for V and 4 bases for J; bases not matched to a gene: 14. This CDR3 contains 16 residues. Germline CDR1 SGHRS, CDR2 YFSETQ.

The chain joins TRBV6-4 to TRBJ1-5, with unresolved D. The CDR3 sequence is 12 residues long. CDR1 and CDR2 from the germline V gene are MRHNA and SNTAGT. Trimming stripped 3 bases from V and 4 bases from J, with 4 bases between. The CDR3 protein is CASSDGNQPQHF. The CDR3 DNA is TGTGCCAGCAGTGATGGAAATCAGCCCCAGCATTTT.

This sequence joins TRBV2 and TRBJ1-2; a weak D match, TRBD1 (5 bases). Germline V CDR1 and CDR2: SNHLY, FYNNEI. This CDR3 is 11 amino acids long. The V gene lost 8 bases and the J gene lost 8 bases, with 12 bases spanning the gap. CDR3 sequence: CASRTGVGYTF. DNA of the CDR3: TGTGCCAGCCGAACAGGAGTGGGCTACACCTTC.

This clonotype was counted ten times or more. The V call is TRBV6-5, the J call TRBJ1-2; D may be TRBD1 (5 bases). This CDR3 has 13 residues. V was shortened by 4 bases and J by 7 bases, with 13 bases between the two germline ends. Germline CDR1 reads MNHEY; CDR2 reads SVGAGI. CDR3 protein: CASSLDTHSGYTF. In DNA, the CDR3 is TGTGCCAGCAGTTTGGACACCCACAGTGGCTACACCTTC.

There are many counts of this clonotype. The chain is built from TRBV6-1 and TRBJ2-7, with 7 bases aligning to TRBD1. V gave up 2 bases and J gave up 0 bases; unmatched junction bases: 1. The germline gives CDR1 MNHNS, CDR2 SASEGT. The CDR3 has 14 residues. For the CDR3, the DNA is TGTGCCAGCAGTGAAAGGGGGCCCTCCTACGAGCAGTACTTC. Its protein is CASSERGPSYEQYF.

The chain links TRBV27 to TRBJ2-5, with D perhaps TRBD2 (5 bases). V was shortened by 5 bases and J by 4 bases, with 14 bases between the two germline ends. This CDR3 has 14 residues. Germline CDR1 is MNHEY and CDR2 is SMNVEV (reference sequence). In nucleotides, the CDR3 is TGTGCCAGCAGTCCCCGGGGTCAAGGAGAGACCCAGTACTTC. Protein product: CASSPRGQGETQYF.

This clonotype was detected many times. The rearrangement joins TRBV27 to TRBJ1-1; D gene uncertain. V shed 4 bases and J shed 4 bases, with 16 bases lying between them. This CDR3 has 15 amino acids. In germline, CDR1 is MNHEY, CDR2 SMNVEV (reference sequence). The CDR3 region is CASSSLGPGGTEAFF. The CDR3 bases are TGTGCCAGCAGTTCCCTAGGTCCGGGAGGCACTGAAGCTTTCTTT.

This clonotype was seen many times. The genes are TRBV24-1 and TRBJ2-5, with D unclear. V was trimmed by 0 bases and J by 0 bases, leaving 7 bases between them. This CDR3 region has 15 residues. The V gene's germline CDR1 is KGHDR and CDR2 SFDVKD. Written as DNA, the CDR3 is TGTGCCACCAGTGATTTGGAGCTAGACCAAGAGACCCAGTACTTC. Encoded protein: CATSDLELDQETQYF.